The 20 T cell receptor beta chains below were found in one sample sequenced in a study of blood T cell repertoires in COVID-19. This table comes from immunoSEQ multiplex PCR, and its TCRdb copy is limited to in-frame clones, with some not included. The sample consists of 240,000 or so clones, about 89% of them appearing once. The sample consisted of PBMCs or T cells enriched from blood (not recorded which). Every receptor here comes from a middle-aged man who had recovered from COVID-19.

CDR3 protein: CASSLVGSGGLAYGYTF. The CDR3 DNA sequence: TGTGCCAGCAGCTTAGTAGGATCCGGCGGCCTCGCCTATGGCTACACCTTC. J is TRBJ1-2 and V is TRBV11-3; D is undetermined. V shed 1 base and J shed 4 bases, with 19 bases lying between them. Germline V gives CDR1 SGHNT, CDR2 YENEEA. This CDR3 has 17 residues.

V and J are TRBV20-1 and TRBJ1-2; weak D call: TRBD1 (5 bases). From germline, CDR1 is DFQATT and CDR2 SNEGSKA (reference sequence). V lost 3 bases and J lost 7, with 15 bases in between. The CDR3 covers 13 residues. CDR3 in amino acids: CSASEGHLAGYTF. CDR3 in DNA: TGCAGTGCTAGTGAAGGACATCTCGCTGGCTACACCTTC.

The gene calls are TRBV2 and TRBJ2-3; no reliable D call. Trimming stripped 8 bases from V and 1 base from J, with 4 bases between. Germline assignment: CDR1 SNHLY and CDR2 FYNNEI. This CDR3 is 11 amino acids long. The CDR3 sequence: CASYGTDTQYF. DNA of the CDR3: TGTGCCAGCTATGGCACAGATACGCAGTATTTT.

The J gene is TRBJ2-7, the V gene TRBV11-3; TRBD2 might be the D (5 bases). The CDR3 spans 12 residues. Germline V gene sequence: CDR1 SGHNT, CDR2 YENEEA. V dropped 5 bases and J dropped 3 bases, with 8 bases sitting between them. The CDR3 coding sequence is TGTGCCAGCAGCCTCCGGGGCTACGAGCAGTACTTC. It yields the protein CASSLRGYEQYF.

This clone was picked up a small number of times. The rearrangement joins TRBV27 to TRBJ1-3; D remains unclear. V dropped 0 bases and J dropped 0 bases, with 9 bases sitting between them. Germline loops: CDR1 MNHEY, CDR2 SMNVEV (reference sequence). CDR3 length: 16 amino acids. CDR3 loop: CASSLSSAASGNTIYF. CDR3 sequence (DNA): TGTGCCAGCAGTTTATCGTCGGCGGCCTCTGGAAACACCATATATTTT.

The chain employs TRBV7-3 and TRBJ1-6; D ambiguous. The CDR3 consists of 16 residues. Germline assignment: CDR1 SGHTA and CDR2 FQGTGA. With 2 bases removed from V and 5 bases from J, the gap between germline ends came to 13 bases. CDR3 bases: TGTGCCAGCAGCTTATGGGGTGCGGGGAATAATTCACCCCTCCACTTT. It codes for CASSLWGAGNNSPLHF.

The chain employs TRBV19 and TRBJ2-5; 8 nucleotides agree with TRBD1. The CDR3 totals 16 residues. CDR1 is LNHDA and CDR2 is SQIVND in the germline V gene (reference sequence). The V gene end was trimmed by 3 bases and the J gene end by 5 bases; junction bases not matched to a gene: 11. CDR3 sequence (DNA): TGTGCCAGTAGTATCCTCGCAGGGGGCGCGTGGGAGACCCAGTACTTC. Its protein product is CASSILAGGAWETQYF.

The chain is built from TRBV10-1 and TRBJ2-3; 11 bases are a match to TRBD1. Germline V CDR1 and CDR2: WNHNN, SYGVQD (reference sequence). The CDR3 loop spans 14 amino acids. The junction had 4 bases not matched to a gene; V was cut back by 5 bases and J by 6 bases. The DNA for the CDR3 is TGCGCCAGCAGTCGGACAGGGGGCTACGATACGCAGTATTTT. This encodes CASSRTGGYDTQYF.

This chain uses TRBV6-5 with TRBJ1-1, with 10 nucleotides matching TRBD1. CDR1 is MNHEY, CDR2 SVGAGI, per germline. This CDR3 spans 15 amino acids. Germline trimming cut 6 bases from V and 4 bases from J; bases unmatched to any gene: 8. The CDR3 nucleotides read TGTGCCAGCAGAATAAGGGACAGGGGTTTCACTGAAGCTTTCTTT. Translation gives CASRIRDRGFTEAFF.

The V gene is TRBV6-5, the J gene TRBJ1-1, with D unresolved. This CDR3 has 13 residues. V shed 6 bases and J shed 3 bases, with 11 bases lying between them. Germline CDR1 is MNHEY and CDR2 is SVGAGI. The CDR3 DNA is TGTGCCAGCAGAGGAGGGCGAGACACTGAAGCTTTCTTT. As protein: CASRGGRDTEAFF.

The chain has TRBV6-5 and TRBJ2-7; the match to TRBD1 covers 10 bases. The CDR3 spans 14 residues. Germline loops: CDR1 MNHEY, CDR2 SVGAGI. The V gene end was trimmed by 5 bases and the J gene end by 7 bases; junction bases not matched to a gene: 8. For the CDR3, the DNA is TGTGCCAGCAGTCTCCGGGACAGGGGATCGGAGCAGTACTTC. It is translated as CASSLRDRGSEQYF.

With regard to this clone: The DNA is left out, because the CDR3 cannot be placed on it with certainty; the CDR3 is given as TCRdb lists it. The chain recombines TRBV7-9 with TRBJ2-7; the listed D gene, TRBD2, was not tested against the DNA. Germline V gene data show CDR1 as SEHNR and CDR2 as FQNEAQ (reference sequence). The CDR3 is made up of 17 amino acids, end residues included. CDR3 amino acids: CPCISVPAASGSYEQYF.

V is TRBV10-3 and J is TRBJ1-2; D may be TRBD1 (5 bases). Germline V gene lookup returns CDR1 ENHRY and CDR2 SYGVKD. This CDR3 is built from 14 residues. Trimming took off 0 bases at V and 7 bases at J, with 12 bases between the two ends. The DNA for the CDR3 is TGTGCCATCAGTGAGTCCGGCAGGGCTAGTGGCTACACCTTC. It is translated as CAISESGRASGYTF.

The chain has TRBV19 and TRBJ1-2, with D unresolved. Germline V gene sequence: CDR1 LNHDA, CDR2 SQIVND (reference sequence). The CDR3 sequence is 14 residues long. The ends were cut back, 7 bases at V and 4 bases at J, with 16 bases in the middle. This chain's CDR3 is CASTTPLLRYGYTF. In DNA form, the CDR3 reads TGTGCCAGTACCACACCTCTTCTCCGCTATGGCTACACCTTC.

V and J are TRBV19 and TRBJ2-7; 7 nucleotides agree with TRBD1. With 5 bases clipped from V and 0 bases from J, the junction kept 10 bases outside the gene matches. The germline gives CDR1 LNHDA, CDR2 SQIVND (reference sequence). The CDR3 totals 16 residues. In DNA form, the CDR3 reads TGTGCCAGTAGTCGGGACAGCTACTCGAGCTCCTACGAGCAGTACTTC. As protein: CASSRDSYSSSYEQYF.

The chain combines TRBV6-5 with TRBJ1-1; D is ambiguous. The CDR3 extends over 14 amino acids. With 3 bases removed from V and 4 bases from J, the gap between germline ends came to 12 bases. Germline CDR1 reads MNHEY; CDR2 reads SVGAGI. The CDR3, as DNA: TGTGCCAGCAGTTATGTCCCCTTCAGCACTGAAGCTTTCTTT. Amino acids: CASSYVPFSTEAFF.

The chain has TRBV6-5 and TRBJ2-5, with a tentative D call TRBD2 (5 bases). Germline V gene sequence: CDR1 MNHEY, CDR2 SVGAGI. The CDR3 is 14 residues long. Trimming cost V 0 bases and J 10 bases, with 15 bases left between them. The CDR3 spells CASSYSSGRSNQYF. The CDR3 coding sequence is TGTGCCAGCAGTTACTCGAGTGGGAGAAGCAACCAGTACTTC.

V usage is TRBV11-2 and J usage is TRBJ2-1; D is possibly TRBD2 (5 bases). V was pared by 4 bases and J by 3 bases, with 10 bases between. Germline V CDR1 and CDR2: SGHAT, FQNNGV. The CDR3 has 14 residues. CDR3 in amino acids: CASSSGINYNEQFF. CDR3 DNA: TGTGCCAGCAGCTCCGGGATTAACTACAATGAGCAGTTCTTC.

The chain carries TRBV4-1 and TRBJ1-1; D might be TRBD1 (5 bases). CDR1 is MGHRA, CDR2 YSYEKL, per germline. This CDR3 comprises 16 residues. Trimming stripped 5 bases from V and 2 bases from J, with 18 bases between. The CDR3 region is CASSVLMGQGNTEAFF. CDR3 in DNA: TGCGCCAGCAGCGTACTAATGGGTCAGGGAAACACTGAAGCTTTCTTT.

Only one count was recorded for this clone. This chain uses TRBV7-2 with TRBJ2-5; tentative D call: TRBD2 (5 bases). With 1 base removed from V and 4 bases from J, the gap between germline ends came to 13 bases. Germline V gene data show CDR1 as SGHTA and CDR2 as FQGNSA. This CDR3 has 15 residues. CDR3 in amino acids: CASSLDRGLGETQYF. Written as DNA, the CDR3 is TGTGCCAGCAGCTTAGACCGCGGGTTGGGAGAGACCCAGTACTTC. The whole variable domain, remainder taken from reference TRBV7-2 and TRBJ2-5, is GAGVSQSPSNKVTEKGKDVELRCDPISGHTALYWYRQSLGQGLEFLIYFQGNSAPDKSGLPSDRFSAERTGGSVSTLTIQRTQQEDSAVYLCASSLDRGLGETQYFGPGTRLLVL.